The clone carrying this TCR beta chain appeared a few times. This CDR3 is built from 15 residues. CDR1 is SGDLS, CDR2 YYNGEE, per germline. With 0 bases removed from V and 7 bases from J, the gap between germline ends came to 13 bases. This record belongs to a study of PD-1 blockade in mismatch repair-deficient tumors. As for the study in general: All were previously treated, progressing patients with approximately 12 mismatch repair-deficient cancer types.

The protocol was immunoSEQ multiplex PCR, while the TCRdb copy is restricted to in-frame clones and leaves out a portion. The table records around 23,000 clones, 83% of them present only once. This specimen was peripheral blood, taken 12 weeks after starting pembrolizumab. The receptor's source is an adult with mismatch repair-deficient cancer. The rearrangement joins TRBV9 to TRBJ2-2; D might be TRBD1 (6 bases). CDR3 protein: CASSVGPTGHGELFF. The CDR3 nucleotides read TGTGCCAGCAGCGTAGGACCAACAGGGCACGGGGAGCTGTTTTTT.